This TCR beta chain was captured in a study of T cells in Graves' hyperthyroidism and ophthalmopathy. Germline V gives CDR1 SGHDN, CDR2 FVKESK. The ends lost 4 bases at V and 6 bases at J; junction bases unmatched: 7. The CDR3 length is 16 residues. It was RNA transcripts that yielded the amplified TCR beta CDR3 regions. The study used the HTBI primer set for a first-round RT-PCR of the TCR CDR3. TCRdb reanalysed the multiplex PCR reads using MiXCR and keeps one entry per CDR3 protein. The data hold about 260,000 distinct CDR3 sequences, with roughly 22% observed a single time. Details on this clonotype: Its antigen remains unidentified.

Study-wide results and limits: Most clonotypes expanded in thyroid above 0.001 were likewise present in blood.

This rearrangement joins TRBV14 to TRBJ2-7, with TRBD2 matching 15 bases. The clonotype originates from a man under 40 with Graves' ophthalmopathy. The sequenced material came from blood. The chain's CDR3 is CASSRGLAGGPGEQYF. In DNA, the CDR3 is TGTGCCAGCAGCCGCGGACTAGCGGGAGGGCCAGGCGAGCAGTACTTC. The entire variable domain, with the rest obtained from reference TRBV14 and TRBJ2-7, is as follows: EAGVTQFPSHSVIEKGQTVTLRCDPISGHDNLYWYRRVMGKEIKFLLHFVKESKQDESGMPNNRFLAERTGGTYSTLKVQPAELEDSGVYFCASSRGLAGGPGEQYFGPGTRLTVT.